These 18 T cell receptor beta chains came from one sample sequenced in a study of shared clonotypes between healthy human individuals. The table came from immunoSEQ multiplex PCR; TCRdb's copy has only in-frame clones and leaves some out. The sample shows about 1.1 million clones, 70% to 80% of them seen only once. Sequenced input: memory CD4+ T cells from PBMCs. Stated subset: CD45RA-negative fraction. These receptors were taken from a man aged 18-30 years in good health. Some clones in this sample may be carry-over from other donors' samples.

V gene TRBV2 combines with J gene TRBJ2-7; 11 bases fit TRBD1. V trimming: 11 bases; J trimming: 3 bases; junction bases outside the gene matches: 9. From germline, CDR1 is SNHLY and CDR2 FYNNEI. The CDR3 has 14 amino acids. The CDR3 nucleotides read TGTGCCTGCCGTCAGGGGACAGGGGGCTACGAGCAGTACTTC. It is translated as CACRQGTGGYEQYF.

The rearrangement joins TRBV9 to TRBJ1-2; no reliable D call. This CDR3 region has 17 residues. Germline V lookup: CDR1 SGDLS, CDR2 YYNGEE. With 0 bases removed from V and 4 bases from J, the gap between germline ends came to 19 bases. CDR3: CASSVDKTGRNSYGYTF. CDR3 in DNA: TGTGCCAGCAGCGTAGACAAGACCGGCAGGAACTCCTATGGCTACACCTTC.

Many counts were recorded for this clone. The genes are TRBV10-3 and TRBJ2-2; 7 bases fit TRBD2. The CDR3 spans 14 residues. V was clipped by 3 bases and J by 6 bases; unmatched bases: 4. Germline assignment: CDR1 ENHRY and CDR2 SYGVKD. CDR3 protein: CAISDRTRSGELFF. The CDR3 coding sequence is TGTGCCATCAGTGATAGGACTAGATCCGGGGAGCTGTTTTTT.

The count of this clone is one. The rearrangement joins TRBV7-3 to TRBJ2-5; 7 bases match TRBD2. V lost 5 bases to trimming and J lost 7 bases; unmatched junction nucleotides: 10. Germline assignment: CDR1 SGHTA and CDR2 FQGTGA. The length of the CDR3 is 14 residues. The CDR3 nucleotides are TGTGCCAGCAGCGCCACTGGCCCGGGGGGGACCCAGTACTTC. It codes for CASSATGPGGTQYF.

The chain carries TRBV5-1 and TRBJ2-7; 7 nucleotides agree with TRBD2. With 2 bases clipped from V and 2 bases from J, the junction kept 4 bases outside the gene matches. This CDR3 has 14 amino acids. Germline CDR1 and CDR2: SGHRS and YFSETQ. CDR3 sequence reads: CASSFTSATYEQYF. CDR3 in DNA: TGCGCCAGCAGCTTTACTAGCGCAACCTACGAGCAGTACTTC.

The chain is built from TRBV5-4 and TRBJ1-2; 7 bases agree with TRBD1. In germline, CDR1 is SGHNT, CDR2 YYREEE (reference sequence). This CDR3 has 16 amino acids. The J segment lost 8 bases and the V segment lost 4 bases, leaving 17 bases of the junction unmatched. The CDR3 sequence: CASSPKIRDSLGGYTF. CDR3 nucleotide sequence: TGTGCCAGCAGCCCGAAGATCCGGGACAGTCTTGGGGGCTACACCTTC.

The genes are TRBV5-1 and TRBJ2-7; TRBD1 aligns across 7 bases. The germline gives CDR1 SGHRS, CDR2 YFSETQ. Trimming removed 4 bases from V and 5 bases from J; junction bases left unmatched: 9. The CDR3 runs 14 residues. CDR3: CASSPRQGRHEQYF. CDR3 bases: TGCGCCAGCAGCCCGCGACAGGGTCGCCACGAGCAGTACTTC.

This clone was observed a handful of times. The rearrangement uses TRBV27 and TRBJ2-7; a possible D gene is TRBD2 (5 bases). The CDR3 sequence is 14 residues long. Deletions cut 2 bases from V and 1 base from J, with 9 bases between. Looked up from germline, CDR1 is MNHEY and CDR2 is SMNVEV (reference sequence). CDR3 amino acids: CASSLGRGSYEQYF. CDR3 bases: TGTGCCAGCAGTTTAGGTCGGGGATCCTACGAGCAGTACTTC.

This chain's CDR3 is CASTSMSCQPQHF. Here the CDR3 DNA reads TGTGCCAGCACCTCTATGAGTTGTCAGCCCCAGCATTTT. The V and J genes are TRBV6-7 and TRBJ1-5; D not resolved. TRBV6-7 is an ORF; its function is uncertain. There are 13 residues in the CDR3. Deletions cut 7 bases from V and 6 bases from J, with 13 bases between.

The CDR3 loop reads CASSIEDREGLGPYNEQFF. Written as DNA, the CDR3 is TGTGCCAGTAGTATAGAAGACAGGGAGGGCTTAGGGCCCTACAATGAGCAGTTCTTC. The chain couples TRBV19 to TRBJ2-1, with D possibly called TRBD1 or TRBD2 (7 bases each). CDR3 length: 19 residues. The V end lost 0 bases, the J end lost 2 bases, and 20 bases lay between the germline ends. Germline CDR1 reads LNHDA; CDR2 reads SQIVND (reference sequence).

This chain uses TRBV5-1 with TRBJ1-1, with D hard to call. CDR1 SGHRS and CDR2 YFSETQ come from the germline V gene. The CDR3 spans 13 residues. The ends were cut back, 0 bases at V and 6 bases at J, with 9 bases in the middle. The CDR3 protein is CASSLGTEPEAFF. CDR3 nucleotides: TGCGCCAGCAGCTTGGGAACCGAACCTGAAGCTTTCTTT.

The V call is TRBV11-3, the J call TRBJ2-4; TRBD1 might be the D (6 bases). The V end lost 0 bases, the J end lost 0 bases, and 12 bases lay between the germline ends. Germline assignment: CDR1 SGHNT and CDR2 YENEEA. The CDR3 is 17 residues long. CDR3 in DNA: TGTGCCAGCAGCTTAGATGGGACAAATTTAGCCAAAAACATTCAGTACTTC. Residues: CASSLDGTNLAKNIQYF.

This chain uses TRBV6-5 with TRBJ1-5; D is unresolved. Germline V gene data show CDR1 as MNHEY and CDR2 as SVGAGI. The CDR3 contains 14 residues. Trimming removed 7 bases at V and 2 bases at J, with 12 bases between. CDR3: CASTPGSGNQPQHF. In nucleotides, the CDR3 is TGTGCCAGCACCCCTGGTTCGGGCAATCAGCCCCAGCATTTT.

The chain joins TRBV28 to TRBJ1-3; possible D gene TRBD1, 5 bases. The CDR3 length is 14 residues. The V end was cut by 5 bases, the J end by 0 bases, with 8 bases between. The germline V gene encodes CDR1 MDHEN and CDR2 SYDVKM. This CDR3 reads CASSDRYSGNTIYF. For the CDR3, the DNA is TGTGCCAGCAGTGACAGATACTCTGGAAACACCATATATTTT.

This clone has just one count. The V call is TRBV7-2, the J call TRBJ2-3; possibly TRBD2 for D (6 bases). This CDR3 region has 15 residues. V lost 5 bases to trimming and J lost 0 bases, with 12 bases between them. Germline values: CDR1 SGHTA, CDR2 FQGNSA. The CDR3 nucleotides are TGTGCCAGCAGCCCGTCGGGAGTGAGCACAGATACGCAGTATTTT. Residues: CASSPSGVSTDTQYF.

This clone was seen only once. The rearrangement joins TRBV28 to TRBJ1-2; TRBD1 matches 7 bases. CDR3 length: 14 amino acids. CDR1 and CDR2 (germline): MDHEN, SYDVKM. The V and J ends lost 3 bases and 2 bases, in that order; junction bases with no gene match: 3. The CDR3 loop is CASSFGGQNYGYTF. The DNA of the CDR3 is TGTGCCAGCAGTTTTGGGGGACAGAACTATGGCTACACCTTC.

The chain employs TRBV4-1 and TRBJ1-5; 8 nucleotides match TRBD1. V gave up 0 bases and J gave up 5 bases; unmatched junction bases: 3. Germline loops: CDR1 MGHRA, CDR2 YSYEKL. The CDR3 covers 15 residues. The CDR3 sequence: CASSQEGQEDQPQHF. DNA of the CDR3: TGCGCCAGCAGCCAAGAGGGACAGGAAGATCAGCCCCAGCATTTT.

The V call is TRBV6-6, the J call TRBJ2-5, with a possible D match to TRBD1 (6 bases). The CDR3 runs 14 residues. Trimming cost V 5 bases and J 5 bases, with 15 bases left between them. Germline V lookup: CDR1 MNHNY, CDR2 SVGAGI (reference sequence). The CDR3 coding sequence is TGTGCCAGCAGTGACACAGGGCCCAGGGAGACCCAGTACTTC. This encodes CASSDTGPRETQYF.